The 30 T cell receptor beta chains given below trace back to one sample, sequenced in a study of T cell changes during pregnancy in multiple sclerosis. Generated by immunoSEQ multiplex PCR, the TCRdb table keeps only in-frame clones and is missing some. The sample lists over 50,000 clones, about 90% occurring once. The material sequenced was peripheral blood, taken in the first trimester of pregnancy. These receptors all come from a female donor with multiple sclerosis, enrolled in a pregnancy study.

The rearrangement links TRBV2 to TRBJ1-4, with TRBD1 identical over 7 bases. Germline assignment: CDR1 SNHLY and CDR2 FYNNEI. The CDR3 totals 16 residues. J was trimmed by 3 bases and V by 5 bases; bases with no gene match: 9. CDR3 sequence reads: CASSLDRAGANEKLFF. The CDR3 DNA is TGTGCCAGCAGTTTAGACAGGGCGGGCGCTAATGAAAAACTGTTTTTT.

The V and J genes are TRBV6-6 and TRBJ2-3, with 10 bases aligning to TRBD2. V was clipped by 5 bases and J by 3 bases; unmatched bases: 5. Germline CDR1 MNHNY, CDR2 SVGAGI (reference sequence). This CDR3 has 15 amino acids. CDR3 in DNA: TGTGCCAGCAGTGGGTCTAGCGGGAGTACAGATACGCAGTATTTT. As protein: CASSGSSGSTDTQYF.

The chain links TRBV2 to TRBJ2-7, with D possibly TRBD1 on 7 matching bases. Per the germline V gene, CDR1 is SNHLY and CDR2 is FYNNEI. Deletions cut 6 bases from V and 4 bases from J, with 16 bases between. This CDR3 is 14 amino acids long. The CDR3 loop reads CASSPRGEVYEQYF. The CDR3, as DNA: TGTGCCAGCAGCCCCAGGGGGGAGGTGTACGAGCAGTACTTC.

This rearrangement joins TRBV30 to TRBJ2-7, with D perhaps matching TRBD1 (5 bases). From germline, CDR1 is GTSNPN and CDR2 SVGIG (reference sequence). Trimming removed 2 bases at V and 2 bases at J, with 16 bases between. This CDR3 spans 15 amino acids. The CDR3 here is CAWSPGYRYPYEQYF. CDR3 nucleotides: TGTGCCTGGAGTCCAGGGTACCGATACCCCTACGAGCAGTACTTC.

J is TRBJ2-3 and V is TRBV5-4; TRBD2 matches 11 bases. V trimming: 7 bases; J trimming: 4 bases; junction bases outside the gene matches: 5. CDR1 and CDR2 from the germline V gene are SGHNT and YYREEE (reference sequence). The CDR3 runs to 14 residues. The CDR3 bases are TGTGCCAGCGGCCTTAGCGGGAGGGCAGATACGCAGTATTTT. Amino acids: CASGLSGRADTQYF.

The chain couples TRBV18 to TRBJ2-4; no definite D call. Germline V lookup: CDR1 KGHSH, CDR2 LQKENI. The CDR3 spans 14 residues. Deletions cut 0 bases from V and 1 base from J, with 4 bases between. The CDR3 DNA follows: TGTGCCAGCTCACCACCGGGCGCCAAAAACATTCAGTACTTC. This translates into CASSPPGAKNIQYF. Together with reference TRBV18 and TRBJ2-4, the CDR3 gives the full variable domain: NAGVMQNPRHLVRRRGQEARLRCSPMKGHSHVYWYRQLPEEGLKFMVYLQKENIIDESGMPKERFSAEFPKEGPSILRIQQVVRGDSAAYFCASSPPGAKNIQYFGAGTRLSVL.

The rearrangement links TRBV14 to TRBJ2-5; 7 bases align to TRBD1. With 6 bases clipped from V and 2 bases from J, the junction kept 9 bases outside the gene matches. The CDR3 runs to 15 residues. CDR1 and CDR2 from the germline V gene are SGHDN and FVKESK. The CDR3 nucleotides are TGTGCCAGCAGGAGACGGACAGGTTCACAAGAGACCCAGTACTTC. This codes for CASRRRTGSQETQYF. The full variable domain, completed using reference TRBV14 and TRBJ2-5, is EAGVTQFPSHSVIEKGQTVTLRCDPISGHDNLYWYRRVMGKEIKFLLHFVKESKQDESGMPNNRFLAERTGGTYSTLKVQPAELEDSGVYFCASRRRTGSQETQYFGPGTRLLVL.

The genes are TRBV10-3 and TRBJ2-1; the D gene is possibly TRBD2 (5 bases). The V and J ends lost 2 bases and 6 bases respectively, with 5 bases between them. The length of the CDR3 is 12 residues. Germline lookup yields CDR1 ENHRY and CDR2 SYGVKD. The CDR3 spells CAISETSNEQFF. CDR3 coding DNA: TGTGCCATCAGTGAGACTAGCAATGAGCAGTTCTTC.

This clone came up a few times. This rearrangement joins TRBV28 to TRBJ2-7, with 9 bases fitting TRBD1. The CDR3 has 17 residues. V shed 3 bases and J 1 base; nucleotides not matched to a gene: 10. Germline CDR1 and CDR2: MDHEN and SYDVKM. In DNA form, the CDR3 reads TGTGCCAGCAGTTTTCTCGGACAGGGGTTCAATTCCTACGAGCAGTACTTC. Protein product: CASSFLGQGFNSYEQYF.

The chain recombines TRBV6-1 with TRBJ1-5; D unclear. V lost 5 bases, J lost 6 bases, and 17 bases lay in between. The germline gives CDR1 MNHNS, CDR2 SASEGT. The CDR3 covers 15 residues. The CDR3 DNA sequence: TGTGCCAGCAGTATCTTCGGGGAAGCCGGTCAGCCCCAGCATTTT. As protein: CASSIFGEAGQPQHF.

The CDR3 loop is CASSLESGGETQYF. Written as DNA, the CDR3 is TGTGCCAGCAGCTTAGAATCGGGGGGAGAGACCCAGTACTTC. This chain joins TRBV7-9 and TRBJ2-5, with 7 nucleotides matching TRBD2. The CDR3 has 14 amino acids. Looked up from germline, CDR1 is SEHNR and CDR2 is FQNEAQ (reference sequence). Germline trimming cut 1 base from V and 4 bases from J; bases unmatched to any gene: 3.

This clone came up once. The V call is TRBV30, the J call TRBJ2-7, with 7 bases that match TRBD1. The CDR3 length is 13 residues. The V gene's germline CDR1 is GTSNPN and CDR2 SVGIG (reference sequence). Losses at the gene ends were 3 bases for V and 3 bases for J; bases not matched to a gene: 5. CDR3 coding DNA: TGTGCCTGGAGCCAGGGGGTTCTCTACGAGCAGTACTTC. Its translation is CAWSQGVLYEQYF.

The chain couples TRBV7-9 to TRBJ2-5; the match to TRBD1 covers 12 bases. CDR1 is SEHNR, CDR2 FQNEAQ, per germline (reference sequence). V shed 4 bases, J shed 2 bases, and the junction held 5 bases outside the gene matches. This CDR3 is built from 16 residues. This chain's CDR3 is CASSSRDRGQQETQYF. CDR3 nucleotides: TGTGCCAGCAGCTCCCGGGACAGGGGGCAGCAAGAGACCCAGTACTTC.

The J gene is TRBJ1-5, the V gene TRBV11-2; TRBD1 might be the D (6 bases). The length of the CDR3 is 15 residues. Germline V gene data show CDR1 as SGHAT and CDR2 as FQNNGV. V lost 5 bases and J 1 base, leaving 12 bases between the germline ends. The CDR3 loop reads CASSQDRGSNQPQHF. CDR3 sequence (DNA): TGTGCCAGCAGCCAGGACAGAGGGAGCAATCAGCCCCAGCATTTT.

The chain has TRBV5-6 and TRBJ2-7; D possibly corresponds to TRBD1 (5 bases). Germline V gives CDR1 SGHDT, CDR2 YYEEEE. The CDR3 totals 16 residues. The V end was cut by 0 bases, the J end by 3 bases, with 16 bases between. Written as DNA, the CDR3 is TGTGCCAGCAGCTTGGCTGGCGTACGGACAAACTACGAGCAGTACTTC. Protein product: CASSLAGVRTNYEQYF. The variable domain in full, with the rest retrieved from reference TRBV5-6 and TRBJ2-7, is DAGVTQSPTHLIKTRGQQVTLRCSPKSGHDTVSWYQQALGQGPQFIFQYYEEEERQRGNFPDRFSGHQFPNYSSELNVNALLLGDSALYLCASSLAGVRTNYEQYFGPGTRLTVT.

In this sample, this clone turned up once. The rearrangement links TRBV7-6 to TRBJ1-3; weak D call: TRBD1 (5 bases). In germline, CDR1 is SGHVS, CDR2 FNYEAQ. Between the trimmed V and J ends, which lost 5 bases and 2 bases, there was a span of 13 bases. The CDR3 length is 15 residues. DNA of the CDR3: TGTGCCAGCAGCCCAGACAGAACTACTGGAAACACCATATATTTT. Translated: CASSPDRTTGNTIYF. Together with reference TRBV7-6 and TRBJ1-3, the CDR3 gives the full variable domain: GAGVSQSPRYKVTKRGQDVALRCDPISGHVSLYWYRQALGQGPEFLTYFNYEAQQDKSGLPNDRFSAERPEGSISTLTIQRTEQRDSAMYRCASSPDRTTGNTIYFGEGSWLTVV.

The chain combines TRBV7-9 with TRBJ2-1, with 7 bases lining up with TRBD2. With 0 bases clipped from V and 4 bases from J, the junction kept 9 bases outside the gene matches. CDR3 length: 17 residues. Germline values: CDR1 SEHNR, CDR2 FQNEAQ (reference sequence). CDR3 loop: CASSLASGTTLYNEQFF. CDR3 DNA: TGTGCCAGCAGCTTAGCGTCGGGGACTACGTTGTACAATGAGCAGTTCTTC.

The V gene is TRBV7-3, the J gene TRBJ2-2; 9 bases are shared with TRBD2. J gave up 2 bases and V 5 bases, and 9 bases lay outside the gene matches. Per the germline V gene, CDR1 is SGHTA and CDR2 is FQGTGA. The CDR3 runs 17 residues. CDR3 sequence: CASSRGTSGSNTGELFF. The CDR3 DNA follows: TGTGCCAGCAGCCGGGGTACTAGCGGGTCAAACACCGGGGAGCTGTTTTTT.

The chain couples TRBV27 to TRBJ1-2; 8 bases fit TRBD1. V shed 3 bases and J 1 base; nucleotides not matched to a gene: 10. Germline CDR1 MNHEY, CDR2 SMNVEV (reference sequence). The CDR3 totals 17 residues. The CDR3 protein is CASSFTPGQAVNYGYTF. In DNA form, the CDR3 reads TGTGCCAGCAGTTTTACTCCGGGACAGGCGGTTAACTATGGCTACACCTTC.

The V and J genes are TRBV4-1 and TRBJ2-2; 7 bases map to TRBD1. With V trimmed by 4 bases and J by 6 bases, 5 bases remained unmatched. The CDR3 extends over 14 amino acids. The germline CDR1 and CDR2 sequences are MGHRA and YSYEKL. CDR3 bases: TGCGCCAGCAGCCCTTCAGGGGGTCCCGGGGAGCTGTTTTTT. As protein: CASSPSGGPGELFF.

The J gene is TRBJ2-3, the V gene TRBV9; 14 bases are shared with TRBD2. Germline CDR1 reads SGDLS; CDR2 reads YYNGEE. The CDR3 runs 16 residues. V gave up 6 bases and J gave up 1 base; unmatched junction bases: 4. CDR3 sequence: CASTAGLAGGTDTQYF. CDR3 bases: TGTGCCAGCACCGCGGGACTAGCGGGAGGCACAGATACGCAGTATTTT.

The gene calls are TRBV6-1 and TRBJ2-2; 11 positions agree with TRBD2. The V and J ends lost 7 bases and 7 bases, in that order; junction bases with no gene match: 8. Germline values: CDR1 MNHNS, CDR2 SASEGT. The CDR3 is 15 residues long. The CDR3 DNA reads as TGTGCCAGCATTTTAGCGGGAGGGCCGGTCGGGGAGCTGTTTTTT. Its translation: CASILAGGPVGELFF.

The CDR3 reads CASSLAQARSYNEQFF. CDR3 DNA sequence: TGTGCCAGCAGCTTGGCCCAAGCCAGGTCCTACAATGAGCAGTTCTTC. The gene calls are TRBV5-5 and TRBJ2-1; D gene ambiguous. CDR1 and CDR2 (germline): SGHKS, YYEKEE (reference sequence). The germline V and J ends were trimmed by 0 bases and 1 base, with 11 bases remaining between them. This CDR3 region has 16 residues. Filled out from reference TRBV5-5 and TRBJ2-1, the complete variable domain reads DAGVTQSPTHLIKTRGQQVTLRCSPISGHKSVSWYQQVLGQGPQFIFQYYEKEERGRGNFPDRFSARQFPNYSSELNVNALLLGDSALYLCASSLAQARSYNEQFFGPGTRLTVL.

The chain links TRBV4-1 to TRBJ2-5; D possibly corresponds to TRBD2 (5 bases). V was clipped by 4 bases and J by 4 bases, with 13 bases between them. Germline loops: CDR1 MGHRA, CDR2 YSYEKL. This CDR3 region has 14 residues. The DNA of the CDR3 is TGCGCCAGCAGCCCCCAAATTAGCGCAGAGACCCAGTACTTC. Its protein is CASSPQISAETQYF.

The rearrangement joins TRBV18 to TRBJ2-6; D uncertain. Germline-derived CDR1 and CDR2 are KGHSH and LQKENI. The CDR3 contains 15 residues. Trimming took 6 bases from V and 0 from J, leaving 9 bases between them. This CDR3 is CASSGKSSGANVLTF. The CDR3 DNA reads TGTGCCAGCTCGGGCAAGAGCTCTGGGGCCAACGTCCTGACTTTC.

CDR3 loop: CASSLNRATEAFF. The CDR3 region has the DNA TGTGCCAGCAGTTTAAACAGGGCCACTGAAGCTTTCTTT. The genes are TRBV27 and TRBJ1-1; possibly TRBD1 for D (6 bases). This CDR3 has 13 residues. Trimming shortened V by 2 bases and J by 4 bases, and 8 bases separated the two germline ends. The germline gives CDR1 MNHEY, CDR2 SMNVEV (reference sequence).

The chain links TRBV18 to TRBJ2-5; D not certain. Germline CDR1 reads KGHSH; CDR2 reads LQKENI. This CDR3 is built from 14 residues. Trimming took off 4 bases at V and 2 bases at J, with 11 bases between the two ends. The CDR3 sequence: CASSQSGRQETQYF. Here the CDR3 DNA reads TGTGCCAGCTCACAATCCGGTAGACAAGAGACCCAGTACTTC.

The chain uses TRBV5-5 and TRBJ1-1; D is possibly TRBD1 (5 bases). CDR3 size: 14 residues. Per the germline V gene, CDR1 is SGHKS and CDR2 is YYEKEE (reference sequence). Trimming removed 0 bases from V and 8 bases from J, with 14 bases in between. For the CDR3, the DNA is TGTGCCAGCAGCTTGGAGGACACCTTCACGGAAGCTTTCTTT. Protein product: CASSLEDTFTEAFF.

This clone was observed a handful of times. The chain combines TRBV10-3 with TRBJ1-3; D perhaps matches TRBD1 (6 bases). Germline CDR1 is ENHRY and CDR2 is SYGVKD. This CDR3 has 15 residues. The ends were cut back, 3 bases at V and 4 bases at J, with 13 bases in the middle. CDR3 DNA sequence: TGTGCCATCAGTGATCGGGGGGCGCGAGGAAACACCATATATTTT. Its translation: CAISDRGARGNTIYF.

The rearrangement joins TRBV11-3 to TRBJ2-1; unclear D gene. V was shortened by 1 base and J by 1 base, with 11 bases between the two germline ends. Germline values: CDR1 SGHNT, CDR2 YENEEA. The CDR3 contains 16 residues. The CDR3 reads CASSLGGQASYNEQFF. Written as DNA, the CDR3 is TGTGCCAGCAGCTTAGGTGGGCAGGCTTCCTACAATGAGCAGTTCTTC.